The source of this TCR beta chain is a study of OX40 agonist ivuxolimab in advanced cancers. With regard to the full study: The costimulatory receptor OX40 (CD134) was targeted by ivuxolimab, a fully human IgG2 agonistic monoclonal antibody. Intravenous ivuxolimab was administered to patients every 2 weeks at six dose levels: 0.01, 0.1, 0.3, 1.5, 3 and 10 mg/kg. Among the roughly 52 dose-escalation patients, some 20 had hepatocellular carcinoma, roughly 15 melanoma, 9 renal cell carcinoma and 9 head and neck cancer. In the dose-escalation cohort, around four fifths of patients were male, and the mean age was around 60 years, with a range of roughly 23 to 85. Patients were allowed to have had prior anti-PD-1, anti-PD-L1 or anti-CTLA-4 therapy, and approximately 40% of the dose-escalation patients had been treated with checkpoint inhibitors. Partial responses occurred in three dose-escalation patients: two with cutaneous melanoma and one with hepatocellular carcinoma. The point of sequencing TCRbeta in the periphery was to test whether ivuxolimab changed TCR sequence diversity and drove clonal T-cell expansion. The paper reports the monotherapy dose-escalation portion (N = 52 patients) of the phase I ivuxolimab trial. What the study reported, not specific to this receptor: In partial responders in the 0.1-3.0 mg/kg groups, normalized peripheral clonal expansion was found to be among the lowest, especially among CD8+ T cells. Low levels of normalized T-cell clonal expansion were also seen in some nonresponding patients. At doses of 0.1 to 3.0 mg/kg, clonal expansion of both CD4+ and CD8+ T cells in blood was seen between baseline and week 6. The antigen specificity of the clonally expanded peripheral T cells was not determined. After ivuxolimab, more expanded clones were found on average in CD8+ T cells than in CD4+ T cells.

Patients with a history of autoimmune disease or receiving systemic immunosuppression were excluded from the trial. In every dose cohort, peripheral blood was drawn for TCR sequencing at baseline, cycle 4 day 1, and cycle 7 day 1. Samples were obtained from an open-label, multicenter, first-in-human phase I dose-escalation trial of ivuxolimab. Adults with locally advanced or metastatic melanoma, renal cell carcinoma, hepatocellular carcinoma or head and neck squamous cell carcinoma were enrolled in the trial. CD4+ and CD8+ T cells were sorted separately from peripheral blood before TCR sequencing. Of note for this clone: Its antigen remains undetermined. Per-base qualities were not stored, and no clone one base away is much larger.

V is pared back by 0 bases and J by 8 bases, with 9 bases lying between the germline termini. CDR1 SGHRS and CDR2 YFSETQ are derived from the germline V gene. The CDR3 contains 13 residues, cysteine and phenylalanine counted. The DNA shown is the 39-base CDR3, in frame from base 1. To sequence the TCRbeta CDR3 region, genomic DNA was isolated from the sorted cells. The immunoSEQ Assay was used to sequence the TCRbeta CDR3 regions. TCRdb limited this immuneACCESS table to in-frame rearrangements with V and J called. A share of clones is missing; checked studies link under half to unresolved V genes, and the rest is unexplained. The sample table lists approximately 69,000 clones, around 86% of them with a count of one. The ten largest make up about 0.75% of the sample.

Sequenced here: CD4+ or CD8+ T cells sorted from blood, sampled in a trial of the OX40 agonist ivuxolimab. This clonotype was sampled from an adult with an advanced solid tumor such as melanoma, head and neck, liver or kidney cancer. The sequence joins TRBV5-1 to TRBJ2-1; a weak D assignment points to TRBD2 (5 bases agree). CDR3 loop: CASSLGLIDEQFF. Here is the DNA: TGCGCCAGCAGCTTGGGACTAATCGATGAGCAGTTCTTC.